The present entry profiles one T cell receptor (beta chain) with its context. Coverage ceases 3 residues before the CDR3 finishes, and the germline J gene fills in the end. The data originate from a study of T cells in women clearing cervical HPV infection. Study-wide background: Donors had HPV16-related CIN3 or worse; 2 had invasive cancer. Control women cleared a single incident HPV16 infection within 12 months.

HPV was found by MY09/MY11 PCR and dot-blot genotyping. With 1 base removed from V and 8 bases from J, the gap between germline ends came to 11 bases. CDR3 size: 14 residues. Per the germline V gene, CDR1 is LNHDA and CDR2 is SQIVND (reference sequence). Using immunoSEQ multiplex PCR, the repertoire was profiled, and TCRdb retains in-frame clones only, with some absent. The sample includes tens of thousands of clones. Sequencing input: blood buffy coat. This rearrangement joins TRBV19 to TRBJ2-2; tentatively, D is TRBD1 (5 bases). This TCR came from a woman between 18 and 69 years old with a cervical HPV16 infection that either progressed to CIN3+ or cleared (not recorded which). CDR3 loop: CASSIALRGGELFF. Partial CDR3 DNA: TGTGCCAGTAGTATAGCCCTTAGGGGTGGGGAG.